This TCR beta chain comes out of a study of graft-versus-host responses after intestinal transplantation. Notes on the study in general: Investigators detected GvH clones in recipient marrow, with some emerging earlier in ileum or blood.

This clone was recorded once. Its specificity is not known. Sequenced by immunoSEQ multiplex PCR; TCRdb stores in-frame clones only, minus some. Seen here are about 40,000 clones, about 90% observed once, and the top ten hold 2% to 2.5%. The CDR3 extends over 14 amino acids. Germline CDR1 is LNHDA and CDR2 is SQIVND (reference sequence). V lost 3 bases and J 2 bases, leaving 10 bases between the germline ends. This chain uses TRBV19 with TRBJ1-2; no definite D call. Sample: PBMCs, taken around 320 days after intestinal transplant. The clonotype comes from a human patient who received an intestinal transplant, so some T cells may come from the graft donor. The CDR3 sequence is CASSMRVGNYGYTF. The CDR3 DNA reads TGTGCCAGTAGTATGAGGGTGGGGAACTATGGCTACACCTTC.